The clone carrying this TCR beta chain was counted ten times or more. Its antigen is undetermined. It was with a sample-barcoded 5' primer and a J-beta primer mix that a second PCR of roughly 7 to 12 cycles was run. One entry per CDR3 protein results from TCRdb running MiXCR on the 5' RACE reads. Of some 1.7 million distinct CDR3 sequences detected, about 30% appear once; the ten largest clones hold roughly 8.2%. Researchers report isolating at least 6 million PBMCs per sample. The sample belongs to a study of blood T cells in healthy people across ages. Whole-study findings and limits: The recorded TCR beta diversity per million T cells decreased in a roughly linear manner with age. As naive T cell percentage varied, TCR beta diversity correlated strongly with it. Both higher diversity and more naive CD4+ cells marked long-lived donors when set against aged donors.

The length of the CDR3 is 13 residues. V shed 8 bases, J shed 2 bases, and the junction held 4 bases outside the gene matches. Germline CDR1 reads LGHDT; CDR2 reads YNNKEL (reference sequence). The chain couples TRBV3-1 to TRBJ2-7; 9 bases fit TRBD1. The sequence derives from a woman aged 25 to 39 in good health. The specimen sequenced was blood. The chain's CDR3 is CASSRQGAYEQYF. CDR3 in DNA: TGTGCCAGCTCACGACAGGGGGCCTACGAGCAGTACTTC.